This TCR beta chain is drawn from a study of T cell responses to AZD1222 COVID-19 vaccine. The study's findings and limits: It should be noted that donors were predominantly white British and more often female, and clonal diversity was possibly underestimated. Sampling captured repertoires only after the peak T cell response.

Of note for this clone: The antigen is not known.

Profiled with immunoSEQ multiplex PCR; TCRdb holds only in-frame clones, not every one. The table records tens of thousands of clones, around 86% of them present only once. The CDR3 sequence is 11 residues long. In germline, CDR1 is SNHLY, CDR2 FYNNEI. V lost 6 bases and J lost 11, with 13 bases in between. V and J are TRBV2 and TRBJ1-1, with TRBD1 as a possible D gene (6 bases). Sequencing used peripheral blood, obtained on day 0 of AZD1222 vaccination. The receptor was derived from an adult in good health. Here the CDR3 reads CASRWTETAFF. CDR3 coding DNA: TGTGCCAGCAGGTGGACAGAGACCGCTTTCTTT.